This T cell receptor (beta chain) was sequenced during a study of immune cell composition in non-small cell lung cancer (dated by TCRdb to the late 2010s). Regarding the study in general: Histologic subtype was assigned using H&E plus p63, CK5, Napsin A and TTF-1 immunohistochemistry, mainly lung adenocarcinoma or squamous cell carcinoma. Several tumour specimens that had TCR-beta data belonged to rare histological subtypes and were left out of the subtype comparisons. Supplementary cohort #1, around nine lung adenocarcinoma cases, had paired tumour/lung TCR-beta sequencing and TIL populations generated to assess tumour reactivity. TCR-beta sequencing (Adaptive Biotechnologies) was performed on 32 to 35 paired NSCLC tumour and non-adjacent lung specimens plus 26 tumour-only specimens.

What the study reported, not specific to this receptor: Smoking pack-years did not significantly correlate with tumour TCR-beta clonality. In over nine adenocarcinoma cases, a strong correlation was found between maximal tumour-associated clone frequency and TIL tumour reactivity, whereas no such correlation was found between overall clonality and TIL tumour reactivity. Top 10 clone scores and productive clonality were significantly higher in lung squamous cell carcinoma than in lung adenocarcinoma tumours. Nearly half of NSCLC cases had tumour-associated clones >0.5%, found in roughly 35% of adenocarcinomas compared with around 75% of squamous carcinomas. The reactivity cohort contained only 9 to 10 cases, and the tumour-reactive clones were not shown to have sequences in common with the dominant in vivo tumour-associated clones.

Frozen aliquots of unsorted single-cell suspensions were used for genomic DNA extraction with the QIAamp DNA kit. Surgically resected non-small cell lung cancer tissue was used for the tumour samples. Tissues arrived within 2 hours after resection and were immediately processed into single-cell suspensions. Tissue was broken up mechanically, digested enzymatically with DNase I, collagenase I and hyaluronidase for about 29 minutes at 37 degrees C, and then filtered and RBC-lysed. This clone came up a few times. No cognate antigen has been identified for it. No base quality information exists; no much larger clone differs at one position. A two-step multiplex PCR was used to amplify TCR-beta CDR3 regions from genomic DNA, and Illumina-compatible adaptors were added in the second step. As a commercial immunoSEQ service, TCR-beta immunosequencing was carried out on an Illumina platform. As for how the authors treated the data: Repertoires were described by productive clonality and by Top 10 Clones, which is the percentage of T-cell templates coming from the ten most frequent sequences. Productive clonality had a range of 0 to 1, where 1 means a monoclonal population. Sequences comprising at least 0.1% of tumour T-cell templates but absent from matched non-adjacent lung were defined as tumour-associated clones and were identified via log10 scatter plots. Analyses were done in GraphPad Prism7 and R, with Student's t-tests for two-group comparisons, ANOVA for stages, and linear regression for relationships. TCRdb limited this immuneACCESS table to in-frame rearrangements with V and J called. A share of clones is missing; checked studies link under half to unresolved V genes, and the rest is unexplained. V and J calls and clone size follow that table, whereas D and trimming were derived from the DNA. The sample profile shows fewer than 3,500 clones; over 70% of them were found once. The top ten hold 15% to 25% of the sample.

The CDR3 holds 15 amino acids from the cysteine to the phenylalanine. Only CDR3 DNA is held: 45 bases, read in frame from base 1. For CDR1 and CDR2, the germline V gene lists SQVTM and ANQGSEA. Trimming accounts for 4 bases at V and 6 bases at J, while the number of junction bases matched to no gene is 10. Input material: lung tumor tissue. The TCR comes from a human donor with non-small cell lung cancer. Rearrangement joined TRBV29-1 to TRBJ2-2; the central 8 bases match TRBD1. The nucleotide sequence is given as TGCAGCGTTGGCAGAGGACAGGGCGAGGCCGGGGAGCTGTTTTTT. It encodes CSVGRGQGEAGELFF.